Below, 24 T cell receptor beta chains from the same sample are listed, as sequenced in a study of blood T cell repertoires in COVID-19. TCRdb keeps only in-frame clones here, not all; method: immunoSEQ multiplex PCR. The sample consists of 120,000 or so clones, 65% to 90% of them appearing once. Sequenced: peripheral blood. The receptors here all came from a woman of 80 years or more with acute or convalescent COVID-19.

The CDR3 sequence: CASSPRTGRNEKLFF. The CDR3 DNA sequence: TGTGCCAGCAGCCCCCGGACAGGGCGTAATGAAAAACTGTTTTTT. This chain uses TRBV9 with TRBJ1-4, with 8 nucleotides matching TRBD1. The trim removed 4 bases at V and 4 bases at J, leaving 6 bases unmatched. There are 15 residues in the CDR3. Germline V lookup: CDR1 SGDLS, CDR2 YYNGEE. Looking up the rest from reference TRBV9 and TRBJ1-4 gives the full variable domain: DSGVTQTPKHLITATGQRVTLRCSPRSGDLSVYWYQQSLDQGLQFLIQYYNGEERAKGNILERFSAQQFPDLHSELNLSSLELGDSALYFCASSPRTGRNEKLFFGSGTQLSVL.

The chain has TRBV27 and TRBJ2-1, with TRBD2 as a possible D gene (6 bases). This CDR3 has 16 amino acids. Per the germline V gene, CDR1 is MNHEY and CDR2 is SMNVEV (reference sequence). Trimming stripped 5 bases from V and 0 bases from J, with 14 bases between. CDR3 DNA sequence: TGTGCCAGCAGTCAAGGTCGGGGGTACTCCTACAATGAGCAGTTCTTC. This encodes CASSQGRGYSYNEQFF.

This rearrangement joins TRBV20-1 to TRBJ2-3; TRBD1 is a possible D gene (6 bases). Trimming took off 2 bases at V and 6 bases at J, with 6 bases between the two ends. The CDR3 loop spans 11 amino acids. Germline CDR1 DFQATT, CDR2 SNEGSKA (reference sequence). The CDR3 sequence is CSARQGDTQYF. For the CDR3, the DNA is TGCAGTGCTAGACAGGGGGATACGCAGTATTTT.

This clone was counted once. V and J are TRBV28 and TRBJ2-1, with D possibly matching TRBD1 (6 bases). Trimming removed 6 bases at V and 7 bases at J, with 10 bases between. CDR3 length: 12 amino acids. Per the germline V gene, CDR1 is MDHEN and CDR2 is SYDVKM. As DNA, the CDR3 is TGTGCCAGCAGCTGGACAGAGAATGAGCAGTTCTTC. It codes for CASSWTENEQFF.

CDR3 DNA sequence: TGTGCCAGCAGTTTCGTCCCAGGTCCAGCTTTCTTT. Translation gives CASSFVPGPAFF. The chain has TRBV28 and TRBJ1-1; D gene unclear. The CDR3 sequence is 12 residues long. CDR1 and CDR2 (germline): MDHEN, SYDVKM. The V end was cut by 3 bases, the J end by 10 bases, with 12 bases between.

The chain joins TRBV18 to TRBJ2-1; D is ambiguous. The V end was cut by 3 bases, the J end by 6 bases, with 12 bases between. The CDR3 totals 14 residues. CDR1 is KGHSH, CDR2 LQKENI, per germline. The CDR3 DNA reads TGTGCCAGCTCACCCCAGACTCCCCCCAATGAGCAGTTCTTC. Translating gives CASSPQTPPNEQFF.

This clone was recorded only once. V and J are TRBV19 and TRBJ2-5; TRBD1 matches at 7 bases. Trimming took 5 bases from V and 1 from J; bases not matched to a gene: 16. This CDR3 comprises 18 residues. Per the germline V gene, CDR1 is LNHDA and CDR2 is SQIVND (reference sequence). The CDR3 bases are TGTGCCAGTAGTGCTCACCCACCGGGACAGAGACCCCAAGAGACCCAGTACTTC. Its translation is CASSAHPPGQRPQETQYF.

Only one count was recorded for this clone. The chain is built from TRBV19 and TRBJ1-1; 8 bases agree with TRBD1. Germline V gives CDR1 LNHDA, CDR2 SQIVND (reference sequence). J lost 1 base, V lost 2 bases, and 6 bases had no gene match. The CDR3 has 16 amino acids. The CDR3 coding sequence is TGTGCCAGTAGTATAAGTTGGACAGGGAGGAACACTGAAGCTTTCTTT. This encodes CASSISWTGRNTEAFF. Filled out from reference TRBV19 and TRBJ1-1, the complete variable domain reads DGGITQSPKYLFRKEGQNVTLSCEQNLNHDAMYWYRQDPGQGLRLIYYSQIVNDFQKGDIAEGYSVSREKKESFPLTVTSAQKNPTAFYLCASSISWTGRNTEAFFGQGTRLTVV.

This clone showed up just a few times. CDR3 DNA sequence: TGCGCCAGCAGCTTGGGCGGGACGGGGAATTCACCCCTCCACTTT. Translated: CASSLGGTGNSPLHF. V is TRBV5-1 and J is TRBJ1-6; weak D call: TRBD1 (5 bases). The CDR3 loop spans 15 amino acids. Germline CDR1 reads SGHRS; CDR2 reads YFSETQ. Between the trimmed V and J ends, which lost 0 bases and 7 bases, there was a span of 11 bases.

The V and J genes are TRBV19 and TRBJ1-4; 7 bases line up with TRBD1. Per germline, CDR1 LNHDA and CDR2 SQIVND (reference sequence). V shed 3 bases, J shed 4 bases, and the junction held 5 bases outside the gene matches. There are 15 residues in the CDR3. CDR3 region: CASSMGTAYNEKLFF. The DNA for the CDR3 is TGTGCCAGTAGTATGGGGACAGCTTATAATGAAAAACTGTTTTTT.

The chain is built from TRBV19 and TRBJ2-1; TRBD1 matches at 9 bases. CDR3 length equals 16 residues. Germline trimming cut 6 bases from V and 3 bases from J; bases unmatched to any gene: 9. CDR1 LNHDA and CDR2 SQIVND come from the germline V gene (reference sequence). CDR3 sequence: CASSSLGQGSYNEQFF. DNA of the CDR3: TGTGCCAGTAGCTCACTTGGACAGGGGAGCTACAATGAGCAGTTCTTC.

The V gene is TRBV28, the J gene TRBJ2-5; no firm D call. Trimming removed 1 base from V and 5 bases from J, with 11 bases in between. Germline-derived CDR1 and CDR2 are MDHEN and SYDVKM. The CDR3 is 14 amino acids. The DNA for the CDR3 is TGTGCCAGCAGTTTATACAGAGTTAGGGAGACCCAGTACTTC. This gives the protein CASSLYRVRETQYF.

CDR3 residues: CASSTWGGSQETQYF. The CDR3, as DNA: TGTGCCAGCAGCACTTGGGGGGGTTCCCAAGAGACCCAGTACTTC. The chain is built from TRBV11-2 and TRBJ2-5; TRBD2 agrees at 7 bases. After removal of 5 bases from V and 1 base from J, the junction contained 7 bases not matched to a gene. CDR3 length: 15 amino acids. Germline V gene lookup returns CDR1 SGHAT and CDR2 FQNNGV. Full variable domain (outside the CDR3, taken from reference TRBV11-2 and TRBJ2-5): EAGVAQSPRYKIIEKRQSVAFWCNPISGHATLYWYQQILGQGPKLLIQFQNNGVVDDSQLPKDRFSAERLKGVDSTLKIQPAKLEDSAVYLCASSTWGGSQETQYFGPGTRLLVL.

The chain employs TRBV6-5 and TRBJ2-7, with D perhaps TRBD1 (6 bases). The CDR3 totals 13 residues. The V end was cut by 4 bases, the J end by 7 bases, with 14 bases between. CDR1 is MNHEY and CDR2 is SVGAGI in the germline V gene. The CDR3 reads CASSSPGEREQYF. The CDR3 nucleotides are TGTGCCAGCAGTTCGCCAGGGGAGCGAGAGCAGTACTTC.

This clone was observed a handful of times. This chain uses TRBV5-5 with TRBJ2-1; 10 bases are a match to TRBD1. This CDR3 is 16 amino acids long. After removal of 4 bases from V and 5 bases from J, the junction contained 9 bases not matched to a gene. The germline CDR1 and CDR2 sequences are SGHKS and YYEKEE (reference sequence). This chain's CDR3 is CASSRYGQGGDNEQFF. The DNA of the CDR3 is TGTGCCAGCAGCCGTTACGGACAGGGGGGAGACAATGAGCAGTTCTTC.

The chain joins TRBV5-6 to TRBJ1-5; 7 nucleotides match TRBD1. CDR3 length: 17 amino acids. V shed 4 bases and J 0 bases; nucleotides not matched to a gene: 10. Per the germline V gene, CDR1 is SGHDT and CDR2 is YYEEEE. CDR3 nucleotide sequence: TGTGCCAGCAGCCGGAGTCGGGACAGTTATAGCAATCAGCCCCAGCATTTT. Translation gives CASSRSRDSYSNQPQHF.

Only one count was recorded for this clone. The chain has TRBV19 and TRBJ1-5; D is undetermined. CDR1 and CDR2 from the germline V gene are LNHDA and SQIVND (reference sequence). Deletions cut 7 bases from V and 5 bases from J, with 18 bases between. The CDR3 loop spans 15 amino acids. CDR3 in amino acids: CASTSVGKEYQPQHF. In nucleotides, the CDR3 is TGTGCCAGTACCTCCGTCGGGAAGGAGTATCAGCCCCAGCATTTT.

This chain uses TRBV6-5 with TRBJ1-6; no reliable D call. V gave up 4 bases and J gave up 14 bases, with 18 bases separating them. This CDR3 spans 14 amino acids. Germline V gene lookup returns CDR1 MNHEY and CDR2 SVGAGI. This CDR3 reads CASSLSRNAISLHF. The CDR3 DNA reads TGTGCCAGCAGTTTAAGCCGTAATGCTATCTCCCTCCACTTT.

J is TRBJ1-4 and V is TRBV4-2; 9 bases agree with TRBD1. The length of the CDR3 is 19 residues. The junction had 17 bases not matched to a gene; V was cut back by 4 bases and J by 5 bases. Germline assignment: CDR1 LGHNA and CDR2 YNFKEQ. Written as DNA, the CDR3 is TGTGCCAGCAGCCCTATATCGAGATCGGGACAGGGAGGGAATGAAAAACTGTTTTTT. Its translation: CASSPISRSGQGGNEKLFF.

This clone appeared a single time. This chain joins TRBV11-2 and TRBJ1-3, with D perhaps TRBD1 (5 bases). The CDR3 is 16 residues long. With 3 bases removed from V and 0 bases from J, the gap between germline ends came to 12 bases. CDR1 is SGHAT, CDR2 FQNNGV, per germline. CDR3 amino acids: CASSFGRRGSGNTIYF. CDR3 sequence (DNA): TGTGCCAGCAGCTTCGGTCGGAGGGGCTCTGGAAACACCATATATTTT.

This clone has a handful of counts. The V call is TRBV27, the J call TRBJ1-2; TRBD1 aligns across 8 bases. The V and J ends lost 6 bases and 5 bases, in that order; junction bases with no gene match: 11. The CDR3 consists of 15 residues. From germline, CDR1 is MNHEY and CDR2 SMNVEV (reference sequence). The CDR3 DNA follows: TGTGCCAGCAGCCAGAGACAGGGGCTGGGATATGGCTACACCTTC. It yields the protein CASSQRQGLGYGYTF.

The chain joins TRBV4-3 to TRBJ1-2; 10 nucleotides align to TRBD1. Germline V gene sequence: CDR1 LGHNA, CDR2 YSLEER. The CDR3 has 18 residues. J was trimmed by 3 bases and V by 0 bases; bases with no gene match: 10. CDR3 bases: TGCGCCAGCAGCCAAGATAAGCGGGACAGGGGAAGCCACTATGGCTACACCTTC. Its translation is CASSQDKRDRGSHYGYTF.

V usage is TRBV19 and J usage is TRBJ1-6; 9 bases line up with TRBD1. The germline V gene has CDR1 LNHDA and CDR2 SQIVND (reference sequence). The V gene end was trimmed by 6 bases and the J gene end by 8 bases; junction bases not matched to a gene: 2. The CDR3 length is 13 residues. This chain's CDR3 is CASRDRGDSPLHF. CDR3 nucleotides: TGTGCCAGTAGGGACAGGGGAGATTCACCCCTCCACTTT.

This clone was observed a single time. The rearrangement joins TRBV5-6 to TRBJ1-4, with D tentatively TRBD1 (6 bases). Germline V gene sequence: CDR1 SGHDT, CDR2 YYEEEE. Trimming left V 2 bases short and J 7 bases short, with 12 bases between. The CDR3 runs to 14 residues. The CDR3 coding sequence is TGTGCCAGCAGCTTTAGGGGGAAGGGTGAAAAACTGTTTTTT. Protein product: CASSFRGKGEKLFF.